This T cell receptor (beta chain) is from a study of blood T cell repertoires in COVID-19 (dated by TCRdb to 2020 to 2021). With respect to the entire study: Samples covering the acute and convalescent phases of COVID-19 were provided by collaborators in the United States, Italy and Spain. The prospective study material was composed of cDNA or gDNA derived from T cells, B-cell-depleted T cells, or PBMCs. Subjects who had been exposed to COVID-19, were actively infected with it, or had recovered from it provided the deeply sampled blood TCRbeta repertoires that made up the dataset. The repertoires were released in a freely available public database meant as a resource for research on the immune response to SARS-CoV-2. Samples came from the ongoing ImmuneRACE study (first 160 participants) plus 1,254 subjects from 6 global collaborators. The sample metadata nearly always contained a de-identified subject ID, COVID-19 status, age in years and sex. HLA class I and class II types, where available, came from metadata supplied by the sample provider rather than from assay-based typing.

The cysteine opens and the phenylalanine closes a CDR3 of 15 amino acids. The sequence is cut down to CDR3 DNA, 45 bases in frame from base 1. V loses 5 bases at its end and J loses 1 base; junction bases beyond the gene matches: 7. CDR1 and CDR2, per the germline V gene, are SGHRS and YFSETQ. Comment on this clone: The antigen it recognizes is unknown. Qualities for individual bases were not recorded, and no much larger clone is one base off.

TCRbeta CDR3 regions were amplified from genomic DNA using the immunoSEQ Assay, a bias-controlled multiplex PCR. The original methods were these. Nucleated cell counts per sample were estimated from amplification of reference gene primers within the assay. To quantify the absolute abundance of each unique TCRbeta CDR3 rearrangement, sequence reads were collapsed and filtered. For each sample, productive Simpson clonality was calculated by taking the square root of Simpson's diversity index across productive rearrangements. TCRdb's version of the immuneACCESS table is confined to in-frame rearrangements and falls short of the full clone set. An unresolved V gene accounts for under half of the shortfall where checked; the remainder is of unknown origin. That table gives V, J and clone size, and the DNA gave D and trimming. The sample table contains approximately 380,000 clones; only one count was recorded for approximately 90% of them. The ten largest clones add up to 0.8% to 0.9% of the sample.

Participants in the prospective study were enrolled through a virtual design, were aged roughly 18 to 100 years, and lived in 24 United States geographic areas. Cohort assignment in the prospective study relied on participant-reported clinical history from a screening survey and a study questionnaire. A participant counted as exposed if, within 2 weeks of entering the study, that participant had been in contact with someone who had a PCR-confirmed or clinician-diagnosed COVID-19 case. In the prospective study, whole blood, serum and a nasopharyngeal or oropharyngeal swab were collected from each participant by mobile phlebotomists. Additional blood draws and questionnaires over an approximately 2-month period could optionally be provided by prospective study participants. Before DNA extraction, blood samples from the prospective study were shipped at room temperature or frozen. General study outcomes and caveats: Clinical and demographic metadata were provided uncurated, with the amount varying by source and participant.

Sequenced material: PBMCs or T cells enriched from blood (not recorded which). This clonotype originated in a woman in her 40s who had been exposed to COVID-19. The chain is assembled from TRBV5-1 and TRBJ2-3; TRBD1 fits 7 bases in the junction. The CDR3 region reads CASRPPGQRTDTQYF. The DNA reads TGCGCCAGCAGGCCTCCGGGACAGCGCACAGATACGCAGTATTTT.